These 4 T cell receptor beta chains originate from one sample sequenced in a study of blood T cells in healthy people across ages. Next came a second PCR, run for roughly 6 to 11 cycles, which used a sample-barcoded 5' primer along with a J-beta primer mix. TCRdb re-analysed the 5' RACE reads in MiXCR, keeping a single row per CDR3 protein. The sample has about 1.8 million distinct CDR3 sequences; roughly 50% are singletons. Sequencing was performed on blood. These receptors originate from a woman aged 40 to 55 in good health.

This chain uses TRBV5-1 with TRBJ1-2; TRBD1 agrees at 10 bases. After removal of 3 bases from V and 4 bases from J, the junction contained 9 bases not matched to a gene. Germline V CDR1 and CDR2: SGHRS, YFSETQ. The CDR3 is 16 residues long. CDR3 region: CASSSDRGQVVYGYTF. The DNA for the CDR3 is TGCGCCAGCAGCTCCGACAGGGGGCAGGTTGTCTATGGCTACACCTTC.

The chain joins TRBV20-1 to TRBJ2-5; tentative D call: TRBD2 (5 bases). Gene TRBJ2-4 matches the end of the DNA better, so the J call may be wrong. CDR1 and CDR2 (germline): DFQATT, SNEGSKA (reference sequence). The CDR3 covers 17 residues. DNA of the CDR3: TGCAGTGCTAGAGATACTTGGTCGGACTGGGCCAAAAACATTCAGTACTTC. It encodes CSARDTWSDWAKNIQYF.

Concerning this clonotype itself: One end of the junction is discordant with germline, which a read error may explain. The rearrangement uses TRBV6-2 or TRBV6-3 and TRBJ1-2; D gene uncertain. Germline CDR1 and CDR2: MNHEY and SVGEGT. The CDR3 is made up of 14 amino acids. The CDR3 region is CASSYPSSGDGFTF. The DNA for the CDR3 is TGTGCCAGCAGTTACCCTTCATCGGGAGATGGCTTCACCTTC.

V usage is TRBV5-1 and J usage is TRBJ2-1; the match to TRBD2 covers 7 bases. Germline-derived CDR1 and CDR2 are SGHRS and YFSETQ. The CDR3 runs 14 residues. J was trimmed by 8 bases and V by 9 bases; bases with no gene match: 14. The CDR3 loop reads CANRSGAQYDEQFF. In nucleotides, the CDR3 is TGCGCCAACAGGAGCGGGGCGCAATACGATGAGCAGTTCTTC.